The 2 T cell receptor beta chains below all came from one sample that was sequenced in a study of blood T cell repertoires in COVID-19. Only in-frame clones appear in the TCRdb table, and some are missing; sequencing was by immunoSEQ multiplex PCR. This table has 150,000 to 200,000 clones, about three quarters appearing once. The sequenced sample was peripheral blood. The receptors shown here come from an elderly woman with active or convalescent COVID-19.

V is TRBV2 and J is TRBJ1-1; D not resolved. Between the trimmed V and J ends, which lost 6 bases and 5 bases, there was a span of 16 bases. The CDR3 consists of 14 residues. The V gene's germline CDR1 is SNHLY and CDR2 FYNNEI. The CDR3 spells CASSTRLLSTEAFF. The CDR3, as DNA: TGTGCCAGCAGCACGAGATTACTTTCTACTGAAGCTTTCTTT. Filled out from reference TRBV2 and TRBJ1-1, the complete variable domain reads EPEVTQTPSHQVTQMGQEVILRCVPISNHLYFYWYRQILGQKVEFLVSFYNNEISEKSEIFDDQFSVERPDGSNFTLKIRSTKLEDSAMYFCASSTRLLSTEAFFGQGTRLTVV.

The CDR3 DNA reads as TGTGCCAGCAGTTCGCCTAGACAGGGTACGGGCGAGCAGTACTTC. Translated, it gives CASSSPRQGTGEQYF. The rearrangement uses TRBV28 and TRBJ2-7, with 7 bases aligning to TRBD1. This CDR3 is built from 15 residues. The J segment lost 6 bases and the V segment lost 4 bases, leaving 12 bases of the junction unmatched. Germline CDR1 and CDR2: MDHEN and SYDVKM. Full variable domain (missing parts from reference TRBV28 and TRBJ2-7): DVKVTQSSRYLVKRTGEKVFLECVQDMDHENMFWYRQDPGLGLRLIYFSYDVKMKEKGDIPEGYSVSREKKERFSLILESASTNQTSMYLCASSSPRQGTGEQYFGPGTRLTVT.